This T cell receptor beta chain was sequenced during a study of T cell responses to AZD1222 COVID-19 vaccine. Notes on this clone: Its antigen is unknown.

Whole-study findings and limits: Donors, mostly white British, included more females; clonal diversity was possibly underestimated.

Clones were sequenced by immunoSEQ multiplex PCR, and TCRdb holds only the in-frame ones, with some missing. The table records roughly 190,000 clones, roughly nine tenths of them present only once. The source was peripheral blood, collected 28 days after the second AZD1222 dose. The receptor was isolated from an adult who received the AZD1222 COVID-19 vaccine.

CDR3 residues: CASRRSGQGIQPQHF. The CDR3 nucleotides read TGTGCCAGCAGGCGGTCAGGACAGGGGATTCAGCCCCAGCATTTT. The chain employs TRBV27 and TRBJ1-5; 9 nucleotides match TRBD1. The CDR3 is 15 residues long. CDR1 MNHEY and CDR2 SMNVEV come from the germline V gene (reference sequence). With 6 bases clipped from V and 6 bases from J, the junction kept 9 bases outside the gene matches.